This paragraph reports one TCR beta chain. This specimen belongs to a study of PD-1 blockade in classical Hodgkin lymphoma. Study as a whole: Patients had nivolumab dosed at 3 mg/kg, delivered intravenously every 2 weeks.

Sequencing used immunoSEQ multiplex PCR; TCRdb keeps in-frame clones, though not all of them. The table lists 90,000 or so clones, 80% to 95% of them singletons. Trimming cost V 8 bases and J 6 bases; bases outside gene matches: 12. The CDR3 spans 15 residues. Germline values: CDR1 SGHTA, CDR2 FQGNSA. Brentuximab vedotin exposure varied among the patients, all of whom had relapsed after autologous stem cell transplantation. Complete response, partial response or progressive disease was each patient's best response. This clonotype was sampled from a human donor with classical Hodgkin lymphoma. The sequencing here drew on peripheral blood mononuclear cells (PBMCs), taken before the second cycle of nivolumab. The V gene is TRBV7-2, the J gene TRBJ2-1, with TRBD2 matching over 8 bases. The CDR3 here is CASSLAGGRSNEQFF. The CDR3 DNA follows: TGTGCCAGCTCCTTGGCGGGAGGCCGCTCCAATGAGCAGTTCTTC.